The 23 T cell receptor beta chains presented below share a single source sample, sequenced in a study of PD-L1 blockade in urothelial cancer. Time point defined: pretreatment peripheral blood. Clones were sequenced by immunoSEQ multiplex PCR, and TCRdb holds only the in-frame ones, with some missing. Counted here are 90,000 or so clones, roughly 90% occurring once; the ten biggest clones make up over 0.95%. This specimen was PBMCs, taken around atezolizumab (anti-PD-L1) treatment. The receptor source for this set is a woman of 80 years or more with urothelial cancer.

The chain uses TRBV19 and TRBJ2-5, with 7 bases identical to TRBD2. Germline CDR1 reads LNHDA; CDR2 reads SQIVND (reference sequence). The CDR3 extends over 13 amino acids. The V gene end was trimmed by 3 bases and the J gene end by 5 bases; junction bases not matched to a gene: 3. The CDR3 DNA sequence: TGTGCCAGTAGTATTGGACTAGTTGAGACCCAGTACTTC. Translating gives CASSIGLVETQYF.

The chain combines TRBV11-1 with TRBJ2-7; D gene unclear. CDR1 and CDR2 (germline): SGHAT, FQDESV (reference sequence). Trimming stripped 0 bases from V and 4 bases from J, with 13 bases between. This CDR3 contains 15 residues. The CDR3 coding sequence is TGTGCCAGCAGCTTAGCGCCGGAGACCAATTACGAGCAGTACTTC. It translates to CASSLAPETNYEQYF.

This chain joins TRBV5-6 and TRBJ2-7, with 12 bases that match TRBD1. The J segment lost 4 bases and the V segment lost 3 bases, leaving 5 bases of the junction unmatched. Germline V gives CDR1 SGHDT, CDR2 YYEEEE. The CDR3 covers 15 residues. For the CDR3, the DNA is TGTGCCAGCAGCTCACCGGGACAGGGGGCTTACGAGCAGTACTTC. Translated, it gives CASSSPGQGAYEQYF.

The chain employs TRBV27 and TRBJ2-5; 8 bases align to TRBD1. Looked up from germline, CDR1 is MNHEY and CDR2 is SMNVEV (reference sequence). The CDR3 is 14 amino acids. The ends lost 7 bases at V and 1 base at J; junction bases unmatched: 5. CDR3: CASTRTGFQETQYF. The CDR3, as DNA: TGTGCCAGCACCCGGACAGGGTTCCAAGAGACCCAGTACTTC.

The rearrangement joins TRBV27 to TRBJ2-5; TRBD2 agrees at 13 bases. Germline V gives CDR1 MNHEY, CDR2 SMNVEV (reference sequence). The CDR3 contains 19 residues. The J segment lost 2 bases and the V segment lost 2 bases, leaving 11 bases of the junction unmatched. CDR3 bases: TGTGCCAGCAGTTTAGTACTAGCGGGAGGGCCGCGTGATCAAGAGACCCAGTACTTC. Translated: CASSLVLAGGPRDQETQYF.

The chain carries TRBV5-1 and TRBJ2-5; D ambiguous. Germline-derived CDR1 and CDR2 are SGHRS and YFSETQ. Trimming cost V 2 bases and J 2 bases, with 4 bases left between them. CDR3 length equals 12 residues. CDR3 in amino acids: CASSFGQETQYF. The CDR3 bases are TGCGCCAGCAGCTTCGGTCAAGAGACCCAGTACTTC.

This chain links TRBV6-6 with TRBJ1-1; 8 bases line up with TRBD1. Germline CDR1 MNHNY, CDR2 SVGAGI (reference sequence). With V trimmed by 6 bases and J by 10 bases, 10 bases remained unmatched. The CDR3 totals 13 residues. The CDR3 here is CASSLTGELRAFF. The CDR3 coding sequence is TGTGCCAGCAGCCTGACAGGGGAGTTACGAGCTTTCTTT.

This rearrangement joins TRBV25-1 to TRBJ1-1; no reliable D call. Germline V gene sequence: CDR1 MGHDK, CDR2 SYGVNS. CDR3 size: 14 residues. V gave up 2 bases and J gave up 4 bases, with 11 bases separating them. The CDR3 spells CASSEAGDGTEAFF. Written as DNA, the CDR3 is TGTGCCAGCAGTGAAGCGGGTGACGGCACTGAAGCTTTCTTT.

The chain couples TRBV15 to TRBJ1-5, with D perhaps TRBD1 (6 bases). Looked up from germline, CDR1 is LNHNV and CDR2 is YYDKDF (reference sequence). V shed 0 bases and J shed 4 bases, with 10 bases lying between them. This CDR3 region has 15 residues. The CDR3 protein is CATSRDRTANQPQHF. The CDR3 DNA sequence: TGTGCCACCAGCAGAGATCGGACAGCGAATCAGCCCCAGCATTTT. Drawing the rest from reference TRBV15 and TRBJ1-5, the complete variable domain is DAMVIQNPRYQVTQFGKPVTLSCSQTLNHNVMYWYQQKSSQAPKLLFHYYDKDFNNEADTPDNFQSRRPNTSFCFLDIRSPGLGDTAMYLCATSRDRTANQPQHFGDGTRLSIL.

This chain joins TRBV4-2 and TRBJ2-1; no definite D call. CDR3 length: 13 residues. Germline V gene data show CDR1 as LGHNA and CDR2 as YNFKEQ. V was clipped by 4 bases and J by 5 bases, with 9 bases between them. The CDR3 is CASSLSRNNEQFF. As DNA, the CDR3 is TGTGCCAGCAGCCTCTCTCGTAACAATGAGCAGTTCTTC.

The CDR3 DNA reads as TGTGCCAGCAGCTTAGAGGGGGACACCGAATTCCAAGAGACCCAGTACTTC. It yields the protein CASSLEGDTEFQETQYF. The chain has TRBV7-8 and TRBJ2-5; tentatively, D is TRBD1 (6 bases). Trimming pared 1 base from V and 1 base from J, leaving 16 bases between. CDR3 length: 17 residues. Germline lookup yields CDR1 SGHVS and CDR2 FQNEAQ.

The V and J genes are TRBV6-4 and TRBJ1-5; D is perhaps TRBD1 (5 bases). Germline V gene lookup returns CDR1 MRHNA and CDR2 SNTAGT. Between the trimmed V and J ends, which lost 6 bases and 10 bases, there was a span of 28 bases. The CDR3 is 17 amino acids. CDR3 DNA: TGTGCCAGCAGCGATACCGTGAACAGGATTCATTTAGGACCCCAGCATTTT. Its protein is CASSDTVNRIHLGPQHF.

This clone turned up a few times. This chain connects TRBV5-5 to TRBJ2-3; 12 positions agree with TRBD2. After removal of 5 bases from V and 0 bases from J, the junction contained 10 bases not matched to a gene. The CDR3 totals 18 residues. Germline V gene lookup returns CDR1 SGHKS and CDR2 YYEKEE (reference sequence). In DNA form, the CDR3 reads TGTGCCAGCAGAAATACAGCCGGACTAGCGGGGAGCACAGATACGCAGTATTTT. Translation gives CASRNTAGLAGSTDTQYF.

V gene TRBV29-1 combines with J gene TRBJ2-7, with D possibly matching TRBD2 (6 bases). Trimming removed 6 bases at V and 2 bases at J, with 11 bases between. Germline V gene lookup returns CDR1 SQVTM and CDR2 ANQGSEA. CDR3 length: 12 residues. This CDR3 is CSVWRGAYEQYF. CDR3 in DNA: TGCAGCGTGTGGCGGGGTGCCTACGAGCAGTACTTC.

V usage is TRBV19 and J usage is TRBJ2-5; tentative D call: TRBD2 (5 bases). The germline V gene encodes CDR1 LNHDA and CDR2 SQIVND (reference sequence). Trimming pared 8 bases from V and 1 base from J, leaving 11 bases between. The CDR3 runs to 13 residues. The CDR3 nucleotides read TGTGCCAGTGCCAAGGGAGTCCAAGAGACCCAGTACTTC. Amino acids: CASAKGVQETQYF.

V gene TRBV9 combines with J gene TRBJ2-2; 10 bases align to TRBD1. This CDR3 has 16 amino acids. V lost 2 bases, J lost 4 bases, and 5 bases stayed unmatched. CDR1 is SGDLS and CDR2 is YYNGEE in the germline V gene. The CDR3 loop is CASSVRGQGSTGELFF. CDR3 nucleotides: TGTGCCAGCAGCGTTAGGGGACAGGGGTCCACCGGGGAGCTGTTTTTT.

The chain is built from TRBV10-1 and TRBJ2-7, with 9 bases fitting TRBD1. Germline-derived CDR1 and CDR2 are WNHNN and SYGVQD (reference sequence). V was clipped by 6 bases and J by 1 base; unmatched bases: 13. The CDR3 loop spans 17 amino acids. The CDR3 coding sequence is TGCGCCAGCAGCGCCGGGACAGGGTTTTTCGGTTCCTACGAGCAGTACTTC. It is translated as CASSAGTGFFGSYEQYF.

The CDR3 region is CASSLETGMNNEQFF. CDR3 nucleotides: TGTGCCAGCAGCTTAGAGACGGGAATGAACAATGAGCAGTTCTTC. V gene TRBV7-9 combines with J gene TRBJ2-1; maybe TRBD2 (5 bases). Germline values: CDR1 SEHNR, CDR2 FQNEAQ (reference sequence). This CDR3 region has 15 residues. Trimming took off 1 base at V and 5 bases at J, with 12 bases between the two ends.

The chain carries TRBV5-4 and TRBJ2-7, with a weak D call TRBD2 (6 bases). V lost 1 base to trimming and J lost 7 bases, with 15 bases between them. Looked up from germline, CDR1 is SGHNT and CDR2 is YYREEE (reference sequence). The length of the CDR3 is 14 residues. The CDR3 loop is CASSLPGVIREQYF. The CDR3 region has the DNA TGTGCCAGCAGCTTGCCGGGAGTGATTCGGGAGCAGTACTTC.

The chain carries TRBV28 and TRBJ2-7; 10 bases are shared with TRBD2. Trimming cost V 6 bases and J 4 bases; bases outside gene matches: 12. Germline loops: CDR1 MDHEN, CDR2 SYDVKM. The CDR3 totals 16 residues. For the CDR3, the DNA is TGTGCCAGCAGGTCCGGGACTAGCGCCTTAGGGTACGAGCAGTACTTC. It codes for CASRSGTSALGYEQYF.

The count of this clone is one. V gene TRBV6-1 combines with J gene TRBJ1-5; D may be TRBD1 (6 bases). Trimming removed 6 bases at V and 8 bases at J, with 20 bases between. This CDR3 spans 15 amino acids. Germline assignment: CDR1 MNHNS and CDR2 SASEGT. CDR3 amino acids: CASRPTGSGGEPQHF. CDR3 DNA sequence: TGTGCCAGCAGACCTACAGGGAGCGGAGGTGAGCCCCAGCATTTT.

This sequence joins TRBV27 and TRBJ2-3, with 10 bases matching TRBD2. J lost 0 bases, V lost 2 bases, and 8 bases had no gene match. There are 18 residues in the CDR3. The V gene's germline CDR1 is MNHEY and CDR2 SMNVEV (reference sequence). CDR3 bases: TGTGCCAGCAGTTTAGGGCTAGCGGGAGCCCGGAGCACAGATACGCAGTATTTT. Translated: CASSLGLAGARSTDTQYF.

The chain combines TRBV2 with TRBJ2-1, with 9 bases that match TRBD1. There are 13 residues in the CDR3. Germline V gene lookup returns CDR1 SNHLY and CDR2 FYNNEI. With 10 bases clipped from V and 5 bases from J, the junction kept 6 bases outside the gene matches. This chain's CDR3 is CATNRDRDNEQFF. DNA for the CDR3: TGTGCCACTAACCGGGACAGGGACAATGAGCAGTTCTTC.